The clone carrying this T cell receptor beta chain appeared a few times. Its antigen is currently unknown. These data originate in a study of early stage breast cancer tumors. Across the study: Most invasive tumors, twelve of 16, were ER+/PR+/HER2-. Study-wide findings and caveats: Blood repertoires resembled normal breast more than tumor. Compared with adjacent normal breast, tumors showed about 2.3-fold denser, more clonal T cells. Commonly generated sequences made up most enriched TCRB sequences shared between patients.

Germline V CDR1 and CDR2: SGHDT, YYEEEE. Germline trimming cut 0 bases from V and 4 bases from J; bases unmatched to any gene: 2. The CDR3 contains 14 residues. TCRdb keeps only in-frame clones here, not all; method: immunoSEQ multiplex PCR. The repertoire includes about 24,000 clones, over 60% of them detected once, and around 9.5% sits in the top ten. Sequencing input: breast tumor tissue. The gene calls are TRBV5-6 and TRBJ1-2, with TRBD1 matching 8 bases. This clonotype was sampled from a person aged 60 to 70 with breast cancer. CDR3 DNA sequence: TGTGCCAGCAGCTTGGACAGGGGGTCCTATGGCTACACCTTC. Translating gives CASSLDRGSYGYTF.